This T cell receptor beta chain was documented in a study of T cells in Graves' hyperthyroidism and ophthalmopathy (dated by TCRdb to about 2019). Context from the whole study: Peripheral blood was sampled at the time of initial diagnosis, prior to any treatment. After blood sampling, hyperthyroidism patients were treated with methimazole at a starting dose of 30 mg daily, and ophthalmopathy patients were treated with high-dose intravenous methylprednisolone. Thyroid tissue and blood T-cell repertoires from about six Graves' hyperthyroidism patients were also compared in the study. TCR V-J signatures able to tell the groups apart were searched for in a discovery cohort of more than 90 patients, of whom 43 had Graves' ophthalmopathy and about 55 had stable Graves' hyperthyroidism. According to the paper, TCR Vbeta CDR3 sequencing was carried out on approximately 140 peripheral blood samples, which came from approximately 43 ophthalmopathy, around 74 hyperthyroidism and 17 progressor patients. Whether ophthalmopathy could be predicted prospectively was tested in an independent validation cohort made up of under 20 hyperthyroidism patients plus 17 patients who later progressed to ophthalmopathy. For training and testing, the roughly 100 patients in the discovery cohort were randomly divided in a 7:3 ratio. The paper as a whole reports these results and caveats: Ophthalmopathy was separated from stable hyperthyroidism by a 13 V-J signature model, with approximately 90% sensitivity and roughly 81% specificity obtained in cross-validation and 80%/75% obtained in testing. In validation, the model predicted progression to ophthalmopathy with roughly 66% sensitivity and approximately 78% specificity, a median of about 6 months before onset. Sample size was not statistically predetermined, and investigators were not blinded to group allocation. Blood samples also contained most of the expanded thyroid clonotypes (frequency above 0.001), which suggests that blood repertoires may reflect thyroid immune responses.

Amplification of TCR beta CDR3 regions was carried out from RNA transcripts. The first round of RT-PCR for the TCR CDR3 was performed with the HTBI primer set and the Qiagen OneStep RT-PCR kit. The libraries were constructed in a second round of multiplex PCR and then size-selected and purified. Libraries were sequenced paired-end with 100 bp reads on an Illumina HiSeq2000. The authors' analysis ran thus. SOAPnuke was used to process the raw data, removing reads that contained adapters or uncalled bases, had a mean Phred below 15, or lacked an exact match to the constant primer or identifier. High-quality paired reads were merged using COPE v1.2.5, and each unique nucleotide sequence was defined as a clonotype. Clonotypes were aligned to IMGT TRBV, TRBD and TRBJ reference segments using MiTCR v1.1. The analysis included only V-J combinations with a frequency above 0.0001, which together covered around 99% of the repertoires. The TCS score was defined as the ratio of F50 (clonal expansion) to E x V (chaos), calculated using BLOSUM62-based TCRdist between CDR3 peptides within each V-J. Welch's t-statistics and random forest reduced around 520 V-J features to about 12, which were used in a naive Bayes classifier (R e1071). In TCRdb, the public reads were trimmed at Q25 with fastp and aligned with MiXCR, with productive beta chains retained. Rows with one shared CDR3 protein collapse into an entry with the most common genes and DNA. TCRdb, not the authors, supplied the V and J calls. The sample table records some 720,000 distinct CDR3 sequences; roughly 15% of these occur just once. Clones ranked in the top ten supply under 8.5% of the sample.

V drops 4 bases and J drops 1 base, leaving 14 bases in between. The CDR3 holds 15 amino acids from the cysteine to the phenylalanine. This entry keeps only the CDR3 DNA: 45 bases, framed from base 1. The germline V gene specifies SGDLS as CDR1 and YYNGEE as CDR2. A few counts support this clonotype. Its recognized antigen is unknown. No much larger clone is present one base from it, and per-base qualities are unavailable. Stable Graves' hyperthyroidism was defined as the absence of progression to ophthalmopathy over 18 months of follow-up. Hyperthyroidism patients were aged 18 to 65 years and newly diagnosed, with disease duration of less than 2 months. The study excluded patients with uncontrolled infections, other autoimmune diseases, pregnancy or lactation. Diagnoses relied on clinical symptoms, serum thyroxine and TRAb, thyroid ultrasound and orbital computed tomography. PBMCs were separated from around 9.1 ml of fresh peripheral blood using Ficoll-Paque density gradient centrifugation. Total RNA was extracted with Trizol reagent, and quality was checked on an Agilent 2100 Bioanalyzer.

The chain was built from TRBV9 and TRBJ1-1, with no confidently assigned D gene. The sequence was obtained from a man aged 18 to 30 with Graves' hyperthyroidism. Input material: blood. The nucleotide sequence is TGTGCCAGCAGCAAAGACCCTGTGGGGAACACTGAAGCTTTCTTT. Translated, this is CASSKDPVGNTEAFF.